This T cell receptor beta chain was observed in a study of T-cell reconstitution after alpha-beta-depleted transplantation in children. In germline, CDR1 is SGHRS, CDR2 YFSETQ. CDR3 length: 16 amino acids. Trimming removed 5 bases from V and 6 bases from J; junction bases left unmatched: 13. This clonotype was observed at least ten times. The TCRbeta library was prepared with unique molecular identifiers. TCRdb processed the PCR reads anew with MiXCR; each CDR3 protein has one entry. The table includes roughly 23,000 distinct CDR3 sequences, roughly a tenth detected once. The sequence derives from a human donor who donated a stem cell graft to a child with chronic granulomatous disease. This rearrangement joins TRBV5-1 to TRBJ2-2, with 7 bases lining up with TRBD2. The sequencing used PBMCs from the stem cell graft donor, collected from the stem cell graft. CDR3 loop: CASRAKAGIDPGELFF. The CDR3, as DNA: TGCGCCAGCAGGGCCAAAGCGGGAATAGACCCCGGGGAGCTGTTTTTT.